This is a list of T cell receptor beta chains from one sample in a study of blood T cells in healthy people across ages. TCRdb called the 5' RACE reads again in MiXCR, with one record for every CDR3 protein. The sample contains about 2 million distinct CDR3 sequences, roughly 50% of which appear only once. The sample consisted of blood. The receptors were sampled from a woman in her forties in good health. The CDR3 runs from the conserved cysteine through the conserved F or W. The D gene is left open where the match is weak. Where a row states a size, it is once, few, many or the class of an expanded clone; other rows omit it.

size: .; J: TRBJ1-6; D: .; V: TRBV7-3; DNA: TGTGCCAGCAGCTTATTTTCAGGATATAATTCACCCCTCCACTTT; CDR3: CASSLFSGYNSPLHF
size: few; J: TRBJ2-7; D: TRBD1; V: TRBV28; DNA: TGTGCCAGCAGCGGGGTCGGGTCAGGGGGAAGGTCCTACGAGCAGTACTTC; CDR3: CASSGVGSGGRSYEQYF
size: .; J: TRBJ2-5; D: .; V: TRBV20-1; DNA: TGCAGTGCCAGCCCCCACAGGGAGACCCAGTACTTC; CDR3: CSASPHRETQYF
size: .; J: TRBJ2-7; D: .; V: TRBV7-9; DNA: TGTACCAGCAGCGTCCTCCCCTTTGGAGGGGACTCCTACGAGCAGTACTTC; CDR3: CTSSVLPFGGDSYEQYF
size: .; J: TRBJ2-1; D: TRBD2; V: TRBV7-2; DNA: TGTGCCAGCAGCTTACAGGGGACTAGCGGGGAGCAGTTCTTC; CDR3: CASSLQGTSGEQFF
size: .; J: TRBJ1-1; D: .; V: TRBV6-6; DNA: TGTGCCAGCAGTTACTCAAAGGGGGACGGAACTGAAGCTTTCTTT; CDR3: CASSYSKGDGTEAFF
size: many; J: TRBJ2-5; D: .; V: TRBV29-1; DNA: TGCAGCGTTGAATGGTCGGAGACCCAGTACTTC; CDR3: CSVEWSETQYF
size: few; J: TRBJ2-5; D: .; V: TRBV5-1; DNA: TGCGCCAGCAGTCGGACACCTCAAGAGACCCAGTACTTC; CDR3: CASSRTPQETQYF
size: .; J: TRBJ1-6; D: TRBD1; V: TRBV28; DNA: TGTGCCAGCAGACAAGGGACAGGTGGTTCACCCCTCCACTTT; CDR3: CASRQGTGGSPLHF
size: .; J: TRBJ1-1; D: .; V: TRBV29-1; DNA: TGCAGCGTTGCCAGGGAGGCACTTGAAGCTTTCTTT; CDR3: CSVAREALEAFF
size: few; J: TRBJ1-2; D: TRBD1; V: TRBV7-2; DNA: TGTGCCAGCAGCGTCGGACAGGGGGCTAATGGCTACACCTTC; CDR3: CASSVGQGANGYTF
size: .; J: TRBJ1-1; D: .; V: TRBV28; DNA: TGTGCCAGCAGTTCCCCCCCTAGGGCGACTGAAGCTTTCTTT; CDR3: CASSSPPRATEAFF
size: .; J: TRBJ2-1; D: .; V: TRBV12-3/TRBV12-4; DNA: TGTGCCAGCAGTGAGGGTCGGTACAATGAGCAGTTCTTC; CDR3: CASSEGRYNEQFF
size: few; J: TRBJ2-7; D: TRBD2; V: TRBV7-9; DNA: TGTGCCAGCAGCTTCCCCTCCGGGAGCGGGGGTAGCTCCTACGAGCAGTACTTC; CDR3: CASSFPSGSGGSSYEQYF
size: .; J: TRBJ1-2; D: .; V: TRBV4-1; DNA: TGCGCCAGCAGCCAAGTGGCCCACGACAGGCTTCTCTATGGCTACACCTTC; CDR3: CASSQVAHDRLLYGYTF
size: few; J: TRBJ2-1; D: TRBD2; V: TRBV10-3; DNA: TGTGCCATCAACCGACTAGCGGGGGCCCCCAATGAGCAGTTCTTC; CDR3: CAINRLAGAPNEQFF
size: .; J: TRBJ1-6; D: TRBD1; V: TRBV9; DNA: TGTGCCAGCAGCTCCCAGACAGGGTCCAATTCACCCCTCCACTTT; CDR3: CASSSQTGSNSPLHF
size: few; J: TRBJ2-7; D: .; V: TRBV6-6; DNA: TGTGCCAGCAGGACACTAGGGATCCCCTACGAGCAGTACTTC; CDR3: CASRTLGIPYEQYF
size: .; J: TRBJ1-5; D: .; V: TRBV7-2; DNA: TGTGCCAGCAGCTACAAGCCGGGTCGCAATCAGCCCCAGCATTTT; CDR3: CASSYKPGRNQPQHF
size: .; J: TRBJ1-1; D: .; V: TRBV20-1; DNA: TGCAGTGCTAGAGCTCCGGGGGACCTGTGGGGCACTGAAGCTTTCTTT; CDR3: CSARAPGDLWGTEAFF
size: .; J: TRBJ2-1; D: .; V: TRBV6-6; DNA: TGTGCCAGCAGCCGACAGGTCCGGAGCTCCTACAATGAGCAGTTCTTC; CDR3: CASSRQVRSSYNEQFF
size: .; J: TRBJ2-5; D: TRBD2; V: TRBV6-1; DNA: TGTGCCAGCAGTCAGACTAGCGGGGGGGTAGGAGGGGAGACCCAGTACTTC; CDR3: CASSQTSGGVGGETQYF
size: few; J: TRBJ1-2; D: .; V: TRBV5-1; DNA: TGCGCCAGCAGCTTGGAGGCTTTCGGCTATGGCTACACCTTC; CDR3: CASSLEAFGYGYTF
size: .; J: TRBJ1-2; D: .; V: TRBV12-3/TRBV12-4; DNA: TGTGCCAGCAGTTTTGGGTTTGGAGCCTGGGGCTACACCTTC; CDR3: CASSFGFGAWGYTF
size: few; J: TRBJ1-6; D: .; V: TRBV12-3/TRBV12-4; DNA: TGTGCCAGCAGGGGGGGGAGGGTTAGCAATTCACCCCTCCACTTT; CDR3: CASRGGRVSNSPLHF
size: .; J: TRBJ1-2; D: .; V: TRBV2; DNA: TGTGCCAGCATCCCCGGGGGAGCTGATGGCTACACCTTC; CDR3: CASIPGGADGYTF
size: .; J: TRBJ2-5; D: TRBD2; V: TRBV5-6; DNA: TGTGCCAGCAACTTGACGGGGGGCCAAGAGACCCAGTACTTC; CDR3: CASNLTGGQETQYF
size: .; J: TRBJ1-2; D: .; V: TRBV27; DNA: TGTGCCAGCAGTTTAAGGGGATCCTATGGCTACACCTTC; CDR3: CASSLRGSYGYTF
size: .; J: TRBJ1-4; D: .; V: TRBV28; DNA: TGTGCCAGCAGGGCGGGGCTAGGGATGTTTGACGGACTGTTTTTT; CDR3: CASRAGLGMFDGLFF
size: few; J: TRBJ2-1; D: .; V: TRBV29-1; DNA: TGCAGCGTTGTAATCTCCTACAATGAGCAGTTCTTC; CDR3: CSVVISYNEQFF
size: .; J: TRBJ1-6; D: .; V: TRBV28; DNA: TGTGCCAGCAGTTTAAGACAATCTTCACCCCTCCACTTT; CDR3: CASSLRQSSPLHF
size: .; J: TRBJ2-3; D: TRBD2; V: TRBV2; DNA: TGTGCCAGCAGTCGGGGACTAGCGGGGGCGGTAGATACGCAGTATTTT; CDR3: CASSRGLAGAVDTQYF
size: .; J: TRBJ2-1; D: TRBD2; V: TRBV20-1; DNA: TGCAGTGCTAGTGGGCCTAGCGGGGGGCTGAATGAGCAGTTCTTC; CDR3: CSASGPSGGLNEQFF
size: .; J: TRBJ2-7; D: TRBD1; V: TRBV6-5; DNA: TGTGCCAGCAGCATAGGGACAGAGCACTCCTACGAGCAGTACTTC; CDR3: CASSIGTEHSYEQYF
size: few; J: TRBJ2-7; D: TRBD1; V: TRBV7-2; DNA: TGTGCCAGCAGCTTAGTGGGACAGGTCGTCGGCGAGCAGTACTTC; CDR3: CASSLVGQVVGEQYF
size: .; J: TRBJ1-1; D: TRBD1; V: TRBV9; DNA: TGTGCCAGCAGCGTAGGGCCGGACAGGTTCCCTGAAGCTTTCTTT; CDR3: CASSVGPDRFPEAFF
size: .; J: TRBJ2-5; D: .; V: TRBV15; DNA: TGTGCCACCAGCAGTCAGGGAGGGGGTGAGACCCAGTACTTC; CDR3: CATSSQGGGETQYF
size: .; J: TRBJ2-3; D: .; V: TRBV2; DNA: TGTGCCTTTCACACAGATACGCAGTATTTT; CDR3: CAFHTDTQYF
size: .; J: TRBJ2-5; D: .; V: TRBV13; DNA: TGTGCCAGCAGCTTAGAGGCCGGCGTCCTCATGGAGACCCAGTACTTC; CDR3: CASSLEAGVLMETQYF